There are a few counts of the clone carrying this T cell receptor beta chain. Each donor supplied approximately 10 milliliters of peripheral blood. The sample belongs to a study of blood T cells in healthy people across ages. Overall study: Per two T cells, about one barcoded beta molecule was captured through template switching.

The authors ran a second PCR of 7 to 11 cycles using a sample-barcoded 5' primer and a J-beta primer mix. TCRdb reprocessed the 5' RACE reads via MiXCR and lists one record per CDR3 protein. The sample yields 1.5 million to 2 million distinct CDR3 sequences, just under 50% seen once. The CDR3 consists of 14 residues. With 3 bases clipped from V and 12 bases from J, the junction kept 12 bases outside the gene matches. The germline CDR1 and CDR2 sequences are KGHSH and LQKENI. This sequence joins TRBV18 and TRBJ2-3; 7 bases are shared with TRBD1. The sequence was collected from a woman in her thirties or forties in good health. Sample: blood. The CDR3 here is CASSPNADRVGQYF. The DNA of the CDR3 is TGTGCCAGCTCACCGAACGCAGACAGGGTTGGACAGTATTTT.